This T cell receptor delta chain was captured in a study of γδ T cells in repeated Plasmodium falciparum infection. Germline V gives CDR1 TSWWSYY, CDR2 QGS. This CDR3 has 25 residues. The ends lost 1 base at V and 0 bases at J; junction bases unmatched: 29. Sequencing covered both gamma and delta TCR chains per sample. TCRdb redid the clone calls on the multiplex PCR reads with CATT. The sample includes around 52,000 delta-chain clones, roughly 1.8% of them seen just once. Vgamma9/Vdelta2+ and Vdelta2-negative gammadelta T cells were flow-sorted from PBMC for bulk sequencing. Only a few counts were recorded for this clone. This DNA's translation differs at residue 16 from TCRdb's protein, which comes from a much larger clone; a read error is likely, and the protein shown is translated from the DNA.

The clonotype originates from a pool of human donors (malaria-infected and uninfected, not separated). V gene TRDV1 combines with J gene TRDJ1, with 10 bases fitting TRDD3. Specimen: gamma-delta T cells from blood. The CDR3 DNA reads TGTGCTCTTGGGGAACCCCACAGGCTTCCTGTACGTACTGGGGGATGCGCCGGGTACACCGATAAACTCATCTTT. This sequence encodes CALGEPHRLPVRTGGCAGYTDKLIF.